These 21 T cell receptor beta chains originate from one sample sequenced in a study of T cell changes during pregnancy in multiple sclerosis. Sequenced by immunoSEQ multiplex PCR; TCRdb stores in-frame clones only, minus some. Of about 46,000 clones in the sample, roughly nine tenths were seen once. The specimen was CD4+ T cells from peripheral blood mononuclear cells, collected in the second trimester of pregnancy. The receptors stem from a female donor in good health, enrolled as a control in a pregnancy study.

The V call is TRBV5-1, the J call TRBJ2-3; weak D call: TRBD2 (7 bases). The CDR3 length is 16 residues. V lost 1 base and J 1 base, leaving 13 bases between the germline ends. The V gene's germline CDR1 is SGHRS and CDR2 YFSETQ. CDR3 nucleotide sequence: TGCGCCAGCAGCTTGATCATGGGGGGGCGCACAGATACGCAGTATTTT. Translation: CASSLIMGGRTDTQYF.

CDR3 sequence reads: CASSLARTAPNTEAFF. The DNA of the CDR3 is TGTGCCAGCAGCTTAGCCCGGACAGCACCGAACACTGAAGCTTTCTTT. The chain recombines TRBV7-9 with TRBJ1-1; perhaps TRBD1 as D (6 bases). V gave up 0 bases and J gave up 1 base, with 12 bases separating them. Germline values: CDR1 SEHNR, CDR2 FQNEAQ (reference sequence). The CDR3 runs 16 residues.

The sample holds one count of this clone. This chain's CDR3 is CASSPRGGADYEQYF. DNA for the CDR3: TGTGCCAGCAGCCCCCGTGGGGGGGCTGACTACGAGCAGTACTTC. This sequence joins TRBV9 and TRBJ2-7; D may be TRBD2 (7 bases). This CDR3 is built from 15 residues. Germline CDR1 is SGDLS and CDR2 is YYNGEE. V was shortened by 4 bases and J by 3 bases, with 17 bases between the two germline ends.

The V and J genes are TRBV15 and TRBJ1-5; D is possibly TRBD1 (5 bases). Per the germline V gene, CDR1 is LNHNV and CDR2 is YYDKDF (reference sequence). The CDR3 loop spans 18 amino acids. Deletions cut 1 base from V and 4 bases from J, with 20 bases between. DNA of the CDR3: TGTGCCACCAGCAGAGTTTGGGGCGGGACGGTGGGGAATCAGCCCCAGCATTTT. Protein sequence: CATSRVWGGTVGNQPQHF. Complete variable domain (other parts from reference TRBV15 and TRBJ1-5): DAMVIQNPRYQVTQFGKPVTLSCSQTLNHNVMYWYQQKSSQAPKLLFHYYDKDFNNEADTPDNFQSRRPNTSFCFLDIRSPGLGDTAMYLCATSRVWGGTVGNQPQHFGDGTRLSIL.

The chain uses TRBV5-4 and TRBJ2-4; D may be TRBD2 (6 bases). The CDR3 sequence is 15 residues long. V was pared by 0 bases and J by 0 bases, with 7 bases between. Germline V gene data show CDR1 as SGHNT and CDR2 as YYREEE (reference sequence). DNA for the CDR3: TGTGCCAGCAGCTTGGACGGGGGAGCCAAAAACATTCAGTACTTC. It is translated as CASSLDGGAKNIQYF.

The chain carries TRBV30 and TRBJ1-2; D might be TRBD1 (5 bases). This CDR3 comprises 12 residues. Trimming cost V 0 bases and J 8 bases, with 10 bases left between them. CDR1 and CDR2 (germline): GTSNPN, SVGIG (reference sequence). This CDR3 reads CAWSVGGTGYTF. The DNA for the CDR3 is TGTGCCTGGAGTGTTGGGGGGACCGGCTACACCTTC.

CDR3 in DNA: TGTGCCAGTAGTGGAACAGGGGTGGGTGAAAAACTGTTTTTT. This encodes CASSGTGVGEKLFF. The gene calls are TRBV19 and TRBJ1-4; 7 nucleotides match TRBD1. The CDR3 has 14 amino acids. V gave up 5 bases and J gave up 7 bases; unmatched junction bases: 7. Germline-derived CDR1 and CDR2 are LNHDA and SQIVND (reference sequence).

The chain couples TRBV14 to TRBJ1-2; no definite D call. Per the germline V gene, CDR1 is SGHDN and CDR2 is FVKESK. The CDR3 contains 17 residues. Trimming stripped 0 bases from V and 4 bases from J, with 18 bases between. The CDR3 DNA follows: TGTGCCAGCAGCCAAGATTTAGCGGAACAGACCCTCTATGGCTACACCTTC. It yields the protein CASSQDLAEQTLYGYTF.

V gene TRBV11-2 combines with J gene TRBJ2-5, with 7 positions matching TRBD2. This CDR3 region has 14 residues. From germline, CDR1 is SGHAT and CDR2 FQNNGV. Trimming at V came to 2 bases and at J to 2 bases, leaving 2 bases not matched to a gene. The CDR3 coding sequence is TGTGCCAGCAGCTTACACGGGGGGCAAGAGACCCAGTACTTC. Encoded protein: CASSLHGGQETQYF.

The chain joins TRBV7-3 to TRBJ1-5; D gene unclear. CDR1 and CDR2 (germline): SGHTA, FQGTGA. Deletions cut 2 bases from V and 7 bases from J, with 6 bases between. There are 12 residues in the CDR3. The CDR3 here is CASSLPGQPQHF. CDR3 sequence (DNA): TGTGCCAGCAGCTTACCGGGGCAGCCCCAGCATTTT.

The V gene is TRBV9, the J gene TRBJ1-2; D may be TRBD1 (6 bases). With 0 bases removed from V and 8 bases from J, the gap between germline ends came to 11 bases. This CDR3 is built from 13 residues. Germline V gives CDR1 SGDLS, CDR2 YYNGEE. CDR3 residues: CASSVDVRGGYTF. The CDR3 nucleotides are TGTGCCAGCAGCGTAGATGTCAGGGGAGGCTACACCTTC.

This rearrangement joins TRBV9 to TRBJ1-1; no clear D. This CDR3 region has 13 residues. Germline values: CDR1 SGDLS, CDR2 YYNGEE. Trimming shortened V by 3 bases and J by 4 bases, and 10 bases separated the two germline ends. The CDR3: CASSEPPGTEAFF. The CDR3 DNA is TGTGCCAGCAGCGAGCCCCCCGGCACTGAAGCTTTCTTT.

The rearrangement links TRBV11-3 to TRBJ2-5; 10 positions match TRBD1. Germline CDR1 SGHNT, CDR2 YENEEA. The CDR3 contains 15 residues. J was trimmed by 5 bases and V by 5 bases; bases with no gene match: 8. In DNA form, the CDR3 reads TGTGCCAGCAGCGCAAGACAGGGGGCTGGGGAGACCCAGTACTTC. This gives the protein CASSARQGAGETQYF. Full variable domain (missing parts from reference TRBV11-3 and TRBJ2-5): EAGVVQSPRYKIIEKKQPVAFWCNPISGHNTLYWYLQNLGQGPELLIRYENEEAVDDSQLPKDRFSAERLKGVDSTLKIQPAELGDSAVYLCASSARQGAGETQYFGPGTRLLVL.

The V call is TRBV9, the J call TRBJ1-2; TRBD1 aligns across 7 bases. Germline CDR1 and CDR2: SGDLS and YYNGEE. The CDR3 consists of 13 residues. After removal of 2 bases from V and 8 bases from J, the junction contained 6 bases not matched to a gene. CDR3 protein: CASSVFQGEGYTF. CDR3 coding DNA: TGTGCCAGCAGCGTTTTCCAGGGGGAGGGCTACACCTTC.

J is TRBJ1-5 and V is TRBV29-1; TRBD1 matches at 11 bases. Germline V gives CDR1 SQVTM, CDR2 ANQGSEA. This CDR3 is built from 12 residues. Trimming took 6 bases from V and 7 from J; bases not matched to a gene: 2. The CDR3, as DNA: TGCAGCGTGGGACAGGGGGGCCAGCCCCAGCATTTT. Translated, it gives CSVGQGGQPQHF. Filled out from reference TRBV29-1 and TRBJ1-5, the complete variable domain reads SAVISQKPSRDICQRGTSLTIQCQVDSQVTMMFWYRQQPGQSLTLIATANQGSEATYESGFVIDKFPISRPNLTFSTLTVSNMSPEDSSIYLCSVGQGGQPQHFGDGTRLSIL.

The chain employs TRBV4-3 and TRBJ1-2; TRBD1 agrees at 9 bases. The CDR3 sequence is 16 residues long. Germline V gives CDR1 LGHNA, CDR2 YSLEER. V shed 1 base, J shed 3 bases, and the junction held 6 bases outside the gene matches. For the CDR3, the DNA is TGCGCCAGCAGCCAAGGGGACAGGGACCTCTACTATGGCTACACCTTC. It codes for CASSQGDRDLYYGYTF.

The chain joins TRBV18 to TRBJ1-4, with a possible D match to TRBD1 (5 bases). CDR3 size: 14 residues. Per germline, CDR1 KGHSH and CDR2 LQKENI. V was clipped by 8 bases and J by 5 bases, with 15 bases between them. CDR3 coding DNA: TGTGCCAGCCTCACCCCCAGGGTAAATGAAAAACTGTTTTTT. Amino acids: CASLTPRVNEKLFF.

This chain uses TRBV11-3 with TRBJ2-7; 9 nucleotides agree with TRBD1. Germline V gene lookup returns CDR1 SGHNT and CDR2 YENEEA. The CDR3 has 17 residues. V shed 4 bases and J 3 bases; nucleotides not matched to a gene: 13. CDR3 sequence reads: CASSSRTRTGEFYEQYF. Written as DNA, the CDR3 is TGTGCCAGCAGCTCGCGTACCCGGACAGGGGAATTCTACGAGCAGTACTTC.

V usage is TRBV9 and J usage is TRBJ1-6; D uncertain. V shed 0 bases and J shed 7 bases, with 8 bases lying between them. From germline, CDR1 is SGDLS and CDR2 YYNGEE. The CDR3 is 14 amino acids. The CDR3 DNA follows: TGTGCCAGCAGCGTAGCCGCCCAGAATTCACCCCTCCACTTT. It specifies CASSVAAQNSPLHF.

The chain uses TRBV5-1 and TRBJ1-1; D perhaps matches TRBD1 (6 bases). This CDR3 has 15 residues. Trimming left V 3 bases short and J 4 bases short, with 16 bases between. The V gene's germline CDR1 is SGHRS and CDR2 YFSETQ. CDR3 nucleotide sequence: TGCGCCAGCAGCTCACACTCCCGGGACACCACTGAAGCTTTCTTT. Protein product: CASSSHSRDTTEAFF.

This rearrangement joins TRBV5-1 to TRBJ2-7; 7 bases are a match to TRBD1. V was pared by 4 bases and J by 2 bases, with 6 bases of the junction left unmatched. From germline, CDR1 is SGHRS and CDR2 YFSETQ. This CDR3 has 14 residues. The CDR3 coding sequence is TGCGCCAGCAGCATACTAGGGGGCACCTACGAGCAGTACTTC. It codes for CASSILGGTYEQYF.